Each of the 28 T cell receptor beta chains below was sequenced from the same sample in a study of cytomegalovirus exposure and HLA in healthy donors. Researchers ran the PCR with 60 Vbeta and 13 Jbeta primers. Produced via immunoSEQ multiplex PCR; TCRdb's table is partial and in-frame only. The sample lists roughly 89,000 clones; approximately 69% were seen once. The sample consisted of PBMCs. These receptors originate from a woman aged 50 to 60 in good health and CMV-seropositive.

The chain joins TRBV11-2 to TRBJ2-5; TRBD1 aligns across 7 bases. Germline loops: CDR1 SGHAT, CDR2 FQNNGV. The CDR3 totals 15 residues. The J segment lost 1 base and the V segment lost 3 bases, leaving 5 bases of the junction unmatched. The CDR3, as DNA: TGTGCCAGCAGCTTTGGACAGGTGGTCCAAGAGACCCAGTACTTC. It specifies CASSFGQVVQETQYF.

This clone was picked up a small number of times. The CDR3 DNA is TGTGCCAGCAGTTACGGGGAGAACTATGGCTACACCTTC. This codes for CASSYGENYGYTF. The V gene is TRBV6-5, the J gene TRBJ1-2, with D uncertain. In germline, CDR1 is MNHEY, CDR2 SVGAGI. The V gene lost 2 bases and the J gene lost 2 bases, with 6 bases spanning the gap. There are 13 residues in the CDR3.

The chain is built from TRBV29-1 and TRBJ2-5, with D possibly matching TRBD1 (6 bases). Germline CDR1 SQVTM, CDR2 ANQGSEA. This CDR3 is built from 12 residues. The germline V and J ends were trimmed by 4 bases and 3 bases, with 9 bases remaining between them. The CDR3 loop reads CSVGHREETQYF. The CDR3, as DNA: TGCAGCGTTGGTCACAGGGAAGAGACCCAGTACTTC.

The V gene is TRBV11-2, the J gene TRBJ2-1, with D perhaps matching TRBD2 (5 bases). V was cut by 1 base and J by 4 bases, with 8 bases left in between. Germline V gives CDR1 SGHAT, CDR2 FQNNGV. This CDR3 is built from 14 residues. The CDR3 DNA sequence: TGTGCCAGCAGCTTAGTCACGGGGTACAATGAGCAGTTCTTC. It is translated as CASSLVTGYNEQFF.

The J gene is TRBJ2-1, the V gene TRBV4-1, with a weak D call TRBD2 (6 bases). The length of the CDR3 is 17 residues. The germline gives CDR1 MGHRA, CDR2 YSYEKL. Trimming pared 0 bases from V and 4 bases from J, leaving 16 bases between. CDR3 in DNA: TGCGCCAGCAGCCAAGATACTAGCTCCGGAGGGTACAATGAGCAGTTCTTC. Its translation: CASSQDTSSGGYNEQFF.

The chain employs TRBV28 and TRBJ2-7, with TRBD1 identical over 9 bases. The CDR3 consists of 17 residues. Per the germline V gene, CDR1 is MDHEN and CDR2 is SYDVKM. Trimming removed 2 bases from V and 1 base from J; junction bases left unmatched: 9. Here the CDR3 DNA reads TGTGCCAGCAGTTTAATACAGGGGGCTTTCGGATCCTACGAGCAGTACTTC. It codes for CASSLIQGAFGSYEQYF.

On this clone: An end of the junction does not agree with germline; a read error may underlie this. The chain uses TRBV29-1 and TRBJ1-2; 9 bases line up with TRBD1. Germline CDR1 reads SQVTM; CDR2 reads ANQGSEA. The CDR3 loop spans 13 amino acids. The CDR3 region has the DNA TGCAGCGTAGAAGGACAGGGGAGCTATGGCTACACCTTC. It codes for CSVEGQGSYGYTF.

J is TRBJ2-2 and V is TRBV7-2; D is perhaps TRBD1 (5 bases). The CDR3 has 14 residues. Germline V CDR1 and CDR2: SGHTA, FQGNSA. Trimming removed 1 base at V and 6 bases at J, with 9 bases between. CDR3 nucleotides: TGTGCCAGCAGCTTAGTCAAAGGGGCCGGGGAGCTGTTTTTT. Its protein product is CASSLVKGAGELFF.

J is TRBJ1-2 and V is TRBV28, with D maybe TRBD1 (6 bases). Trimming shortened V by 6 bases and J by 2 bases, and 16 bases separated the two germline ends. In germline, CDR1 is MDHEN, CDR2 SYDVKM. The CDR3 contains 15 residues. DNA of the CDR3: TGTGCCAGCAGACTTACTTACAGGGAAAACTATGGCTACACCTTC. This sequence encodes CASRLTYRENYGYTF.

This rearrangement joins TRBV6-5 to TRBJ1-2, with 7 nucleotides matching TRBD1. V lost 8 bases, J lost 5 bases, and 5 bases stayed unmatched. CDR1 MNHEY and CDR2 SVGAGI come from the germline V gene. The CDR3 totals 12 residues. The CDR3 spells CASLDRVYGYTF. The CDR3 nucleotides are TGTGCCAGCCTTGACAGGGTATATGGCTACACCTTC.

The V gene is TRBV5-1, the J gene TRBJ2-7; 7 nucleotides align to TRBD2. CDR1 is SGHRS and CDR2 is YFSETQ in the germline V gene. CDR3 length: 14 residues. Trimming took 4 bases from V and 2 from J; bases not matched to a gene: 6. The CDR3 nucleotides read TGCGCCAGCAGCCCTAGCGGAAGCCCCTACGAGCAGTACTTC. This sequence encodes CASSPSGSPYEQYF.

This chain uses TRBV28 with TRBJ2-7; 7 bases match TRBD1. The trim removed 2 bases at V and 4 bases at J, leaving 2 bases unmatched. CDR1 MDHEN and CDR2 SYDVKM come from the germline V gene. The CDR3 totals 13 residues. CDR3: CASSLPQGYEQYF. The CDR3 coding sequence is TGTGCCAGCAGTTTACCACAGGGGTACGAGCAGTACTTC. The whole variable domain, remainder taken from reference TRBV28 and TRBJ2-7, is DVKVTQSSRYLVKRTGEKVFLECVQDMDHENMFWYRQDPGLGLRLIYFSYDVKMKEKGDIPEGYSVSREKKERFSLILESASTNQTSMYLCASSLPQGYEQYFGPGTRLTVT.

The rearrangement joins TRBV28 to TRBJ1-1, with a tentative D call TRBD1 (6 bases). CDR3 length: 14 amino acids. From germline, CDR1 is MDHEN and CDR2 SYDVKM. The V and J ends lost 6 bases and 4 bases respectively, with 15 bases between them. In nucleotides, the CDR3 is TGTGCCAGCAGACTACAGGGTGCGCGCACTGAAGCTTTCTTT. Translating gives CASRLQGARTEAFF.

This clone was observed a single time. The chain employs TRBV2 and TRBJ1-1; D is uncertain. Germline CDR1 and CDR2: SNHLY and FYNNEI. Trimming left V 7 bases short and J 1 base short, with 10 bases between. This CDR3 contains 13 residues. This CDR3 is CASMREGNTEAFF. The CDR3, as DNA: TGTGCCAGCATGAGGGAAGGGAACACTGAAGCTTTCTTT.

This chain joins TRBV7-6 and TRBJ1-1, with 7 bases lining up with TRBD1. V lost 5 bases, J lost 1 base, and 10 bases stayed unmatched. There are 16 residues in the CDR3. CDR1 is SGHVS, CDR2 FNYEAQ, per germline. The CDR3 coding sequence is TGTGCCAGCAGCGCCTCTACAGGGGTCGGGAACACTGAAGCTTTCTTT. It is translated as CASSASTGVGNTEAFF.

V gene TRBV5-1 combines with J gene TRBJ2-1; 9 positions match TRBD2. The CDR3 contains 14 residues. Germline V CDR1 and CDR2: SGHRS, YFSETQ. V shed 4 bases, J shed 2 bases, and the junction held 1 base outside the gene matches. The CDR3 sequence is CASSVAGAYNEQFF. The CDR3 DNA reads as TGCGCCAGCAGCGTAGCGGGGGCCTACAATGAGCAGTTCTTC.

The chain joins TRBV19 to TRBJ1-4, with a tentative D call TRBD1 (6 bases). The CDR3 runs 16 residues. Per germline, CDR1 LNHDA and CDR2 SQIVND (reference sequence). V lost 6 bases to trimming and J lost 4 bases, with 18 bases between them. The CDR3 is CASRVQGGAFNEKLFF. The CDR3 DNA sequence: TGTGCCAGTAGGGTACAGGGAGGGGCTTTTAATGAAAAACTGTTTTTT.

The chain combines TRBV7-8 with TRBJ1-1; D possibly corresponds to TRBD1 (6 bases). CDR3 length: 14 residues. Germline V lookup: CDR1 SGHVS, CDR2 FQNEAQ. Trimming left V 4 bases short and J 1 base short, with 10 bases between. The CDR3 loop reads CASSWDITNTEAFF. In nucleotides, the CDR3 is TGTGCCAGCAGCTGGGACATTACGAACACTGAAGCTTTCTTT.

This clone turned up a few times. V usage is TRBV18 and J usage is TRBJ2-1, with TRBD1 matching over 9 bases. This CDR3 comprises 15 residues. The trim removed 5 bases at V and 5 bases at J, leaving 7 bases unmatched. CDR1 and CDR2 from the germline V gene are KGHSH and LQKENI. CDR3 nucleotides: TGTGCCAGCTCATTCGGGACAGGGAGTCACAATGAGCAGTTCTTC. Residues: CASSFGTGSHNEQFF.

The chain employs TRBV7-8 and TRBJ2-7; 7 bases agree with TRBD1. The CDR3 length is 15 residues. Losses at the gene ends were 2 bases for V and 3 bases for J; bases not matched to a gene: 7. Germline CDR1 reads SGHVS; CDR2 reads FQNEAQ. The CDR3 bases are TGTGCCAGCAGCTTAACTGGGGCAGGGGGCTACGAGCAGTACTTC. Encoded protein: CASSLTGAGGYEQYF. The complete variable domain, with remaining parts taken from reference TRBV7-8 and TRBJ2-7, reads GAGVSQSPRYKVAKRGQDVALRCDPISGHVSLFWYQQALGQGPEFLTYFQNEAQLDKSGLPSDRFFAERPEGSVSTLKIQRTQQEDSAVYLCASSLTGAGGYEQYFGPGTRLTVT.

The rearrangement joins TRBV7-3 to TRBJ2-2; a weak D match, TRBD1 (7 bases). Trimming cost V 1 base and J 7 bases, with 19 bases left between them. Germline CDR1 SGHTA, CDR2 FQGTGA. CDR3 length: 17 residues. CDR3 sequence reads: CASSLRPGGRNGGELFF. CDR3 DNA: TGTGCCAGCAGCTTAAGACCAGGGGGGCGGAATGGCGGGGAGCTGTTTTTT.

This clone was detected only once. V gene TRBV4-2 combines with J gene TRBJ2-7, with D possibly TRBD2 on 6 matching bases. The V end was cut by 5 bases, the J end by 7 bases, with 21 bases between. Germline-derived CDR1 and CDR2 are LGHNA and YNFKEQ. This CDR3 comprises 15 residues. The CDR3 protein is CASSSQGGAPFEQYF. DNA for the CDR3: TGTGCCAGCAGCTCCCAAGGCGGGGCCCCCTTTGAGCAGTACTTC.

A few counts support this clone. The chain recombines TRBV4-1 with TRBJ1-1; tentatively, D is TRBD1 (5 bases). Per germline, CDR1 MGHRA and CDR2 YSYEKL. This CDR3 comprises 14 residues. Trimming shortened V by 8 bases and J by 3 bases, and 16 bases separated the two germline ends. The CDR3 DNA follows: TGCGCCAGCCGGCCGGTCGGGGGGGACACTGAAGCTTTCTTT. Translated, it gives CASRPVGGDTEAFF.

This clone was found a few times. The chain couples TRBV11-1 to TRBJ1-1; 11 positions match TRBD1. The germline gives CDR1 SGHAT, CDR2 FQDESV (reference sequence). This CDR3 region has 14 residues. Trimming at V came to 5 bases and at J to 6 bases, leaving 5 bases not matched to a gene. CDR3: CASSRGQGAAEAFF. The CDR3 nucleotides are TGTGCCAGCAGCCGCGGACAGGGGGCCGCTGAAGCTTTCTTT.

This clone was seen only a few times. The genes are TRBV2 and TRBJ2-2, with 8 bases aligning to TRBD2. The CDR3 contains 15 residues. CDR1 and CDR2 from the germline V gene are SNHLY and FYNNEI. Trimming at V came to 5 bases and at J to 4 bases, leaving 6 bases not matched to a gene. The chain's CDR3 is CASSSSGLATGELFF. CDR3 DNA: TGTGCCAGCAGTTCTAGCGGGCTCGCCACCGGGGAGCTGTTTTTT.

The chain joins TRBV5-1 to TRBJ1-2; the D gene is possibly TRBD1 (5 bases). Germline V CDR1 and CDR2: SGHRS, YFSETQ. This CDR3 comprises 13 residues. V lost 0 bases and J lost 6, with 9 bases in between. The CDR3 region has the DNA TGCGCCAGCAGCTTGGAACAGGTTCATGGCTACACCTTC. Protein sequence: CASSLEQVHGYTF.

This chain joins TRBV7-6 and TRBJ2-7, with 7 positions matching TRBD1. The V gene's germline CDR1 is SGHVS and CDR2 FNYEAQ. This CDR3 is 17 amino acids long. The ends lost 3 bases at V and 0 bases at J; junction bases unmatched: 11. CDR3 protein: CASSFAVPGQSSYEQYF. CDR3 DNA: TGTGCCAGCAGCTTCGCCGTGCCGGGACAGAGCTCCTACGAGCAGTACTTC.

The CDR3 DNA sequence: TGTGCCAGCAGCTTACGGACTAGCGGGGACGTTTACCAAGAGACCCAGTACTTC. Amino acid sequence: CASSLRTSGDVYQETQYF. The chain recombines TRBV7-8 with TRBJ2-5; 12 bases align to TRBD2. This CDR3 comprises 18 residues. Germline lookup yields CDR1 SGHVS and CDR2 FQNEAQ. Unmatched junction bases numbered 7, after V lost 2 bases and J lost 0 bases.